This T cell receptor beta chain was recovered during a study of T cells expressing NK-cell markers. Study at large: Source material for TCR beta repertoires consisted of sorted CD3+CD56+NKG2C+, CD3+CD56+NKG2C- and CD3+CD56-NKG2C+ T cells. Among the eight sequenced donors, seven tested HCMV-seropositive and one tested seronegative.

Whole-study findings and limits: The CD3+CD56-NKG2C+ fraction of several donors was also led by these clonotypes. Of the CD8+ T cell pool in about 6 donors, about 1.0-8% was accounted for by dominant NKG2C+ clonotypes.

Germline V gives CDR1 DFQATT, CDR2 SNEGSKA (reference sequence). The CDR3 is 14 amino acids. TCRdb re-called the 5' RACE reads, yielding one record per CDR3 amino acid sequence without DNA. This repertoire includes about 150,000 distinct CDR3 sequences. Concerning this clonotype itself: The antigen is not known.

Input material: blood T cells: a sorted CD56 or NKG2C T cell subset, CD4+ or CD8+ T cells, or bulk PBMC T cells (not recorded which). The rearrangement uses TRBV20-1 and TRBJ2-2; there is no DNA to check the TCRdb D call of TRBD1. The origin of this receptor is a woman aged 45-59 years in good health. This CDR3 reads CSARRGWDTGELFF.